A selection of T cell receptor beta chains follows, all from one sample in a study of CD8+ T cells in alopecia areata. Measured with immunoSEQ multiplex PCR; TCRdb has only the in-frame clones, and not every one. The sample holds some 170,000 clones, about 70% seen once. The sequencing here drew on CD8+ T cells sorted from blood, taken at week 0. These receptors were obtained from a human donor with alopecia areata. The CDR3 runs from the conserved cysteine through the conserved F or W. A D gene is named only where the DNA matches it firmly. Part of the rows lack a size; the others show once, few, many or a class for expanded clones.

-	TRBJ2-1	TRBV2	-	CASRDGGYPYNEQFF	TGTGCCAGCAGGGACGGGGGTTATCCCTACAATGAGCAGTTCTTC
-	TRBJ2-2	TRBV7-9	-	CASVLVNTGELFF	TGTGCCAGCGTACTAGTAAACACCGGGGAGCTGTTTTTT
-	TRBJ2-3	TRBV6-6	-	CASSYNPTDTQYF	TGTGCCAGCAGTTACAATCCCACAGATACGCAGTATTTT
TRBD1	TRBJ2-2	TRBV6-4	-	CASSPFRGILGLFF	TGTGCCAGCAGTCCCTTCAGGGGGATCTTGGGGCTGTTTTTT
TRBD1	TRBJ2-7	TRBV14	-	CASSQVPGGWGEQYF	TGTGCCAGCAGCCAAGTTCCAGGGGGCTGGGGCGAGCAGTACTTC
TRBD2	TRBJ2-5	TRBV7-2	-	CASSLVGRGKTQYF	TGTGCCAGCAGCTTAGTTGGGCGGGGGAAGACCCAGTACTTC
TRBD1	TRBJ1-2	TRBV10-2	-	CASSENRGDGYTF	TGCGCCAGCAGTGAGAACAGGGGAGATGGCTACACCTTC
-	TRBJ1-2	TRBV7-9	-	CASSSKGGYTF	TGTGCCAGCAGCTCGAAGGGTGGCTACACCTTC
TRBD2	TRBJ2-5	TRBV4-1	-	CASSQANMGGETQYF	TGCGCCAGCAGCCAAGCCAACATGGGGGGGGAGACCCAGTACTTC
-	TRBJ1-5	TRBV15	-	CATSSARDSNQPQHF	TGTGCCACCAGCAGTGCCCGGGACAGCAATCAGCCCCAGCATTTT
-	TRBJ1-2	TRBV6-6	-	CASSPVANYGYTF	TGTGCCAGCAGTCCGGTCGCAAACTATGGCTACACCTTC
TRBD2	TRBJ2-1	TRBV27	few	CASSLSLAGALYNEQFF	TGTGCCAGCAGTTTATCCTTAGCGGGGGCTTTATACAATGAGCAGTTCTTC
TRBD1	TRBJ1-5	TRBV12-5	-	CASGLVLDRVVNQPQHF	TGTGCTAGTGGTTTGGTCCTGGACAGGGTTGTCAATCAGCCCCAGCATTTT
TRBD2	TRBJ2-7	TRBV29-1	-	CSASEGLAREQYF	TGCAGCGCCTCAGAGGGACTAGCGCGAGAGCAGTACTTC
-	TRBJ2-7	TRBV27	-	CASSSPKRSEQYF	TGTGCCAGCAGTTCGCCGAAGAGATCCGAGCAGTACTTC
TRBD2	TRBJ2-3	TRBV4-1	-	CASSQDLSSGILDTQYF	TGCGCCAGCAGCCAAGATTTGTCTAGCGGGATCCTTGATACGCAGTATTTT
-	TRBJ2-2	TRBV7-9	once	CASSPPSPGELFF	TGTGCCAGCAGTCCTCCGTCTCCCGGGGAGCTGTTTTTT